This TCR beta chain came from a study of blood T cell repertoires in COVID-19 (dated by TCRdb to about 2020). The study in broad terms: Samples covering the acute and convalescent phases of COVID-19 were provided by collaborators in the United States, Italy and Spain. The repertoires were made available in a free public database intended to serve as a resource for research on the immune response to SARS-CoV-2. Nearly every sample came with metadata listing a de-identified subject ID, COVID-19 status, age in years and sex. The material from the prospective study consisted of cDNA or gDNA derived from T cells, B-cell-depleted T cells, or PBMCs. HLA class I and class II types, where available, came from metadata supplied by the sample provider rather than from assay-based typing. Subjects who had been exposed to COVID-19, were actively infected with it, or had recovered from it provided the deeply sampled blood TCRbeta repertoires that made up the dataset. Samples were obtained from the ongoing ImmuneRACE study (first 160 participants) and from about 1,300 subjects provided by 6 global collaborators.

TCRbeta CDR3 regions were amplified from genomic DNA using the immunoSEQ Assay, a bias-controlled multiplex PCR. The original pipeline was this. The number of nucleated cells in each sample was estimated by amplification of reference gene primers within the assay. To quantify the absolute abundance of each unique TCRbeta CDR3 rearrangement, sequence reads were collapsed and filtered. For each sample, productive Simpson clonality was calculated as the square root of Simpson's diversity index over productive rearrangements. TCRdb provides this immuneACCESS table in a form limited to in-frame rearrangements. Some clones are lacking; in checked studies, under half of them reflect an unresolved V gene, and why the rest are absent is not known. Clone size and V and J calls were adopted from that table, with D and trimming inferred from the DNA. This sample has about 210,000 clones in its table, and around four fifths of those were observed once. Less than 3.5% of the sample is in the top ten clones.

General study outcomes and caveats: The amount of clinical and demographic metadata varied by source and participant and was provided uncurated.

Each collaborating institution followed its own protocols to collect whole blood in K2EDTA tubes. For TCRbeta analysis, collaborators shipped samples in one of three forms: frozen whole blood, isolated PBMCs, or DNA extracted from either of those sample types. Turning to this clone: The antigen it recognizes is unknown. No much larger clonotype is one base removed from it; base qualities were not supplied.

The V and J ends are trimmed by 0 bases and 3 bases, leaving 17 bases between them. Via the germline V gene, CDR1 is LGHNA and CDR2 YNFKEQ. Inclusive of the bounding cysteine and phenylalanine, the CDR3 is 18 residues long. Here the CDR3 DNA is all that survives: 54 bases in frame from base 1. This TCR came from a man aged 45-65 years with active or convalescent COVID-19. Specimen: peripheral blood. The rearrangement joined TRBV4-2 to TRBJ2-2; TRBD1 is perhaps the D gene, given 5 matching bases. The CDR3 protein sequence reads: CASSQEGNRLSDTGELFF. The sequenced DNA is TGTGCCAGCAGCCAAGAGGGAAACAGGTTATCGGACACCGGGGAGCTGTTTTTT.